The present T cell receptor (beta chain) was sequenced within a study of identical twins. The study, taken as a whole, reports: Twin sharing of out-of-frame TCR alpha was underestimated by models in monozygotic pairs. Abundant cord blood beta clonotypes carried fewer insertions; memory repertoires showed none. Among beta out-of-frame sequences, excess sharing between twins appeared weaker. Where out-of-frame alpha sequences were twin-shared, they showed excess low generation probability.

This CDR3 is 15 amino acids long. Germline CDR1 is SGHNT and CDR2 is YENEEA. Trimming cost V 4 bases and J 1 base; bases outside gene matches: 5. This clonotype came up a few times. What it recognizes is unknown. A single record per CDR3 protein comes from TCRdb applying MiXCR to the 5' RACE reads. The sample lists a few hundred thousand distinct CDR3 sequences; 9% were seen once. This clonotype was obtained from a woman aged 45-65 years in good health. The gene calls are TRBV11-3 and TRBJ2-7, with TRBD1 matching 9 bases. The sequencing sample was made of naive T cells sorted from blood. CDR3 loop: CASSSHGTGSYEQYF. The CDR3 region has the DNA TGTGCCAGCAGCTCGCACGGGACAGGGTCCTACGAGCAGTACTTC.